This TCR beta chain was captured by sequencing in a study of blood T cell repertoires in COVID-19. Study background: COVID-19 samples collected from the United States, Italy and Spain covered acute and convalescent phases. From T cells, B-cell-depleted T cells, or PBMCs came the material, which was cDNA or gDNA.

This clone appeared a few times. This CDR3 is built from 12 residues. Between the trimmed V and J ends, which lost 5 bases and 4 bases, there was a span of 6 bases. In germline, CDR1 is MNHEY, CDR2 SMNVEV (reference sequence). Authors' analysis steps: Using reference gene primer amplification, nucleated cell counts were estimated. The assay was immunoSEQ multiplex PCR, and TCRdb's table has in-frame clones only and misses some. Clone size and V and J calls were adopted from that table, with D and trimming inferred from the DNA. The sample holds about 140,000 clones, approximately 80% seen once. This clonotype was obtained from a woman aged 60-70 years with acute or convalescent COVID-19. The J gene is TRBJ1-5, the V gene TRBV27, with a possible D match to TRBD1 (6 bases). Sequences were obtained from peripheral blood. The CDR3 protein is CASSDRNQPQHF. CDR3 bases: TGTGCCAGCAGTGACAGGAATCAGCCCCAGCATTTT.